This TCR beta chain stems from a study of T cells after yellow fever vaccination. Study as a whole: Fractions with few cells were prepared using SMART-Seq v4 Ultra Low Input.

Trimming pared 0 bases from V and 5 bases from J, leaving 3 bases between. The CDR3 covers 12 residues. Germline V gene sequence: CDR1 SGHVS, CDR2 FNYEAQ. A single record per CDR3 protein comes from TCRdb applying MiXCR to the 5' RACE reads. The sample holds about 320,000 distinct CDR3 sequences, about 10% seen once. A note on this clonotype: Its matching antigen is unknown. A much more abundant neighbour one base away suggests this may be a read error.

Study outcomes and limitations: Overlap between CD4 and CD8 compartments was detected for a small share of clonotypes.

The V gene is TRBV7-6, the J gene TRBJ2-3; no clear D. The material sequenced was CD4+ T cells sorted from PBMCs, taken 45 days after the yellow fever booster vaccination. The sequence was obtained from a man aged 18 to 30 who received the YFV17D yellow fever vaccine. The CDR3 loop is CASSLAVDTQYF. CDR3 bases: TGTGCCAGCAGCTTAGCGGTAGATACGCAGTATTTT.